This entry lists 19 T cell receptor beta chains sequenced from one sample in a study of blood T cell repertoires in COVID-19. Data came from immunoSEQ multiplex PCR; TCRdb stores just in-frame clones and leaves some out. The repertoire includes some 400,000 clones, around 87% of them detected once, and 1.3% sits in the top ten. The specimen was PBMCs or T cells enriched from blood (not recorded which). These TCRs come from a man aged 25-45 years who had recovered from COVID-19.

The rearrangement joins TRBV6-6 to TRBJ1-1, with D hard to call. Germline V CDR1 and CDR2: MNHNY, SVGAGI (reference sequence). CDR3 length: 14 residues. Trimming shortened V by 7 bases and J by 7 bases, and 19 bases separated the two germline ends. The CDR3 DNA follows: TGTGCCAGCAAAACCGCCTCCCCGAGTAGTGAAGCTTTCTTT. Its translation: CASKTASPSSEAFF.

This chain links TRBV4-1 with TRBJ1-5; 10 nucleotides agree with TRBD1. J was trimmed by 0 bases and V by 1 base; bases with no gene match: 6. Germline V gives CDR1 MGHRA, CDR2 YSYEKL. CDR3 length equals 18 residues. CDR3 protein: CASSQVWTGGNSNQPQHF. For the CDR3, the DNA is TGCGCCAGCAGCCAAGTCTGGACAGGGGGAAATAGCAATCAGCCCCAGCATTTT.

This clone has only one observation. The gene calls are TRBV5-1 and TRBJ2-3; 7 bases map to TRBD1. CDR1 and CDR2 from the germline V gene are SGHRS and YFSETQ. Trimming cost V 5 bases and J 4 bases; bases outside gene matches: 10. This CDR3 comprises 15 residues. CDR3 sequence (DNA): TGCGCCAGCAGGGGCGACAGGGTGGGCGCAGATACGCAGTATTTT. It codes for CASRGDRVGADTQYF. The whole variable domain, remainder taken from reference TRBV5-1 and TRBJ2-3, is KAGVTQTPRYLIKTRGQQVTLSCSPISGHRSVSWYQQTPGQGLQFLFEYFSETQRNKGNFPGRFSGRQFSNSRSEMNVSTLELGDSALYLCASRGDRVGADTQYFGPGTRLTVL.

The CDR3, as DNA: TGTGCCAGCAGAAACAGGGGAAACTATGGCTACACCTTC. It specifies CASRNRGNYGYTF. The V gene is TRBV6-5, the J gene TRBJ1-2; 7 bases are a match to TRBD1. Trimming took 6 bases from V and 2 from J; bases not matched to a gene: 3. The CDR3 totals 13 residues. The germline CDR1 and CDR2 sequences are MNHEY and SVGAGI.

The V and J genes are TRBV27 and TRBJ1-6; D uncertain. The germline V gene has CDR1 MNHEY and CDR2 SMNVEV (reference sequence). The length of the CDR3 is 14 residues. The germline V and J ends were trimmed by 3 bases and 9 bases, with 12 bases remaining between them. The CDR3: CASSFAGPGSPLHF. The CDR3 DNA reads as TGTGCCAGCAGTTTCGCGGGCCCCGGTTCACCCCTCCACTTT.

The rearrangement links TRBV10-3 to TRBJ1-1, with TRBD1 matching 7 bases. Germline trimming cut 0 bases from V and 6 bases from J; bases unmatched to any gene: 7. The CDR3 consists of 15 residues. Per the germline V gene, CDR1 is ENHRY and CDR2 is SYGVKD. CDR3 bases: TGTGCCATCAGTGAGTCGACAGGGACGATCGCTGAAGCTTTCTTT. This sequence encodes CAISESTGTIAEAFF.

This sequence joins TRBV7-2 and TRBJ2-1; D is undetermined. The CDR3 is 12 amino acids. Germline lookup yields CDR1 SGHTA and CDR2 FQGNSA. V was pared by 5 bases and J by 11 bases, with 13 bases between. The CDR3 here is CASSLPGRQQFF. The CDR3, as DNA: TGTGCCAGCAGCCTTCCTGGGCGACAGCAGTTCTTC.

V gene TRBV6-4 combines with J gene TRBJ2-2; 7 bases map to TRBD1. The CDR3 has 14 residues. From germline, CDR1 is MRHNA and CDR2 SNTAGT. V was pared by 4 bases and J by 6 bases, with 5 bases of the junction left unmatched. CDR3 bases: TGTGCCAGCAGTGGCTCTCAGGGGGCCGGGGAGCTGTTTTTT. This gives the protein CASSGSQGAGELFF.

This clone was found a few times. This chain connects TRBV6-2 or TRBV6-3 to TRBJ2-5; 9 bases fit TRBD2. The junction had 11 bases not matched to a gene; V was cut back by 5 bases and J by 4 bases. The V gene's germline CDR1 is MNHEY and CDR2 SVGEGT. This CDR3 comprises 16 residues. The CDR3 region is CASSPLRRGGGETQYF. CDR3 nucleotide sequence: TGTGCCAGCAGTCCCCTCCGGCGGGGGGGTGGAGAGACCCAGTACTTC.

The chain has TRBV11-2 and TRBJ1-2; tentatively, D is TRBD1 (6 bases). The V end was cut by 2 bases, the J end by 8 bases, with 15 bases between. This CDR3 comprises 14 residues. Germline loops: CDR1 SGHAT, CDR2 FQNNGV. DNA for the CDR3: TGTGCCAGCAGCTTAAGTGGGGGCGCGCGGGGCTACACCTTC. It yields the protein CASSLSGGARGYTF.

The CDR3 loop is CASSQNPGTGAPWMNTEAFF. In DNA form, the CDR3 reads TGTGCCAGCAGCCAAAACCCCGGGACAGGGGCGCCTTGGATGAACACTGAAGCTTTCTTT. V gene TRBV4-2 combines with J gene TRBJ1-1; 10 bases agree with TRBD1. There are 20 residues in the CDR3. Germline V CDR1 and CDR2: LGHNA, YNFKEQ. The V segment lost 2 bases and the J segment 0 bases; nucleotides outside the gene matches: 15.

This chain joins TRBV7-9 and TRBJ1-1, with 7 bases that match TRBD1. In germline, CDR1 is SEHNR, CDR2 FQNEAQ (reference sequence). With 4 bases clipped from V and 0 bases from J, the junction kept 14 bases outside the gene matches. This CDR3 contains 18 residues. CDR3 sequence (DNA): TGTGCCAGCAGCTCCACCACGGGACAGAGAGCCTTGAACACTGAAGCTTTCTTT. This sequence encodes CASSSTTGQRALNTEAFF.

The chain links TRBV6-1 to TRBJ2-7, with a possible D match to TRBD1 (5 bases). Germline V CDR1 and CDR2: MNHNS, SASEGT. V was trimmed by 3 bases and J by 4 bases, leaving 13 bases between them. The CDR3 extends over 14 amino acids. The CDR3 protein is CASSDPGQAYEQYF. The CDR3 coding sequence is TGTGCCAGCAGTGACCCCGGACAAGCATACGAGCAGTACTTC.

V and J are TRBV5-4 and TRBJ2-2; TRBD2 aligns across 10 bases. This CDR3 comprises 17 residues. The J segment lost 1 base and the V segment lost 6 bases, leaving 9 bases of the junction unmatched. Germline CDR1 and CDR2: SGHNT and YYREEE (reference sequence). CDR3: CASTWASGGQNTGELFF. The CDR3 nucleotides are TGTGCCAGCACCTGGGCTAGCGGGGGCCAGAACACCGGGGAGCTGTTTTTT.

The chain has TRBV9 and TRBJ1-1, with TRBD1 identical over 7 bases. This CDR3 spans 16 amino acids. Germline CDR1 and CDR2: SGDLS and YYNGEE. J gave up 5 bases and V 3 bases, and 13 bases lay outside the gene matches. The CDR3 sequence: CASSADLRGTWTEAFF. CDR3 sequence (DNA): TGTGCCAGCAGCGCGGACCTCAGGGGGACCTGGACTGAAGCTTTCTTT.

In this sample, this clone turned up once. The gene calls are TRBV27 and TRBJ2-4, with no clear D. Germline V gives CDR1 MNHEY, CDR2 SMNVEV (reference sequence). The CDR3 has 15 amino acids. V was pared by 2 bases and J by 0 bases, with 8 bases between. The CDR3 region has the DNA TGTGCCAGCAGTTTAGGAGACTCAGCCAAAAACATTCAGTACTTC. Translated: CASSLGDSAKNIQYF.

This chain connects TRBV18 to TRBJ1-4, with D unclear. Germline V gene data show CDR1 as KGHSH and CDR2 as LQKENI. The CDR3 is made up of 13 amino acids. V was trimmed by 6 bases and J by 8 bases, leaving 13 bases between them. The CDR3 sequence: CASSSGSGEKLFF. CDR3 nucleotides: TGTGCCAGCTCGTCGGGGTCAGGAGAAAAACTGTTTTTT. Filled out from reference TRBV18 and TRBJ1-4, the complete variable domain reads NAGVMQNPRHLVRRRGQEARLRCSPMKGHSHVYWYRQLPEEGLKFMVYLQKENIIDESGMPKERFSAEFPKEGPSILRIQQVVRGDSAAYFCASSSGSGEKLFFGSGTQLSVL.

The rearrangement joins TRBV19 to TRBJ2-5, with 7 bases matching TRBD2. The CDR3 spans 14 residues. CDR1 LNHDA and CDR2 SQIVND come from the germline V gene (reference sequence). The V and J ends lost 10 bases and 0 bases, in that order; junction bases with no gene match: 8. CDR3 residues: CATSLAGDQETQYF. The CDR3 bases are TGTGCCACCTCCTTGGCGGGGGACCAAGAGACCCAGTACTTC. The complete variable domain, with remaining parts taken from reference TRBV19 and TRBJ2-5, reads DGGITQSPKYLFRKEGQNVTLSCEQNLNHDAMYWYRQDPGQGLRLIYYSQIVNDFQKGDIAEGYSVSREKKESFPLTVTSAQKNPTAFYLCATSLAGDQETQYFGPGTRLLVL.

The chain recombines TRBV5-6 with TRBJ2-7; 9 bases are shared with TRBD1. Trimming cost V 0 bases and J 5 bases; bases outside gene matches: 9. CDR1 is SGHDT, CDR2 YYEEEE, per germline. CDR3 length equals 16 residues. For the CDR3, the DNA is TGTGCCAGCAGCTTGGCTCTCGGGACAGGGTTGGACGAGCAGTACTTC. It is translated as CASSLALGTGLDEQYF.